The 18 T cell receptor beta chains below all came from one sample that was sequenced in a study of blood T cell repertoires in COVID-19. Sequencing was performed with immunoSEQ multiplex PCR; in TCRdb, only in-frame clones are kept and a portion is missing. The sample lists about 76,000 clones, around 86% occurring once. Sequencing was performed on peripheral blood. The receptors stem from a human donor in a cohort sampled during active COVID-19.

This clone was seen a few times. The chain combines TRBV3-1 (or the pseudogene TRBV3-2) with TRBJ2-6; D perhaps matches TRBD2 (6 bases). V was pared by 4 bases and J by 0 bases, with 13 bases between. The CDR3 is 17 residues long. Germline V lookup: CDR1 LGHDT, CDR2 YNNKEL (reference sequence). The CDR3 bases are TGTGCCAGCAGCCTGGGACTTCCGAGCTCTGGGGCCAACGTCCTGACTTTC. It specifies CASSLGLPSSGANVLTF.

The chain recombines TRBV10-1 with TRBJ2-1; TRBD1 is a possible D gene (6 bases). Trimming shortened V by 6 bases and J by 8 bases, and 20 bases separated the two germline ends. CDR3 length equals 15 residues. Looked up from germline, CDR1 is WNHNN and CDR2 is SYGVQD (reference sequence). In nucleotides, the CDR3 is TGCGCCAGCAGCGATCACAGGGTGGGTAGGGATGAGCAGTTCTTC. Translating gives CASSDHRVGRDEQFF.

V gene TRBV7-9 combines with J gene TRBJ1-6; the D is unclear. V lost 1 base and J lost 5, with 3 bases in between. This CDR3 has 13 residues. Germline V CDR1 and CDR2: SEHNR, FQNEAQ (reference sequence). The CDR3 DNA reads as TGTGCCAGCAGCTTAGATAATAATTCACCCCTCCACTTT. This translates into CASSLDNNSPLHF.

The CDR3, as DNA: TGTGCCAGCAGCCCCATCGGTCGAGGGCATGAGCAGTTCTTC. It is translated as CASSPIGRGHEQFF. This rearrangement joins TRBV5-4 to TRBJ2-1, with D perhaps TRBD2 (5 bases). Trimming cost V 4 bases and J 8 bases, with 16 bases left between them. Germline V gene sequence: CDR1 SGHNT, CDR2 YYREEE (reference sequence). This CDR3 is 14 amino acids long.

This chain joins TRBV5-6 and TRBJ2-7; tentatively, D is TRBD1 (5 bases). The CDR3 is made up of 14 amino acids. Per the germline V gene, CDR1 is SGHDT and CDR2 is YYEEEE. Trimming cost V 2 bases and J 2 bases, with 11 bases left between them. The DNA for the CDR3 is TGTGCCAGCAGCTTTGGCGACAGCGCCTACGAGCAGTACTTC. It is translated as CASSFGDSAYEQYF.

The chain couples TRBV5-4 to TRBJ1-2; maybe TRBD1 (5 bases). Germline values: CDR1 SGHNT, CDR2 YYREEE (reference sequence). V lost 4 bases and J 7 bases, leaving 23 bases between the germline ends. The length of the CDR3 is 16 residues. CDR3 sequence: CASSPLLTQAPGGYTF. CDR3 DNA: TGTGCCAGCAGCCCTCTACTTACACAGGCCCCCGGTGGCTACACCTTC.

The CDR3 coding sequence is TGTGCCAGCAGCTTGCCCGCGGGGAACAGGGGGGTGAGTGGTGAAGCTTTCTTT. This codes for CASSLPAGNRGVSGEAFF. The rearrangement joins TRBV7-9 to TRBJ1-1; 8 positions agree with TRBD1. The CDR3 has 18 residues. In germline, CDR1 is SEHNR, CDR2 FQNEAQ (reference sequence). Unmatched junction bases numbered 19, after V lost 3 bases and J lost 7 bases.

This chain joins TRBV9 and TRBJ2-7, with D maybe TRBD2 (5 bases). V shed 0 bases and J shed 0 bases, with 10 bases lying between them. This CDR3 has 15 residues. Per the germline V gene, CDR1 is SGDLS and CDR2 is YYNGEE. DNA for the CDR3: TGTGCCAGCAGCGTAGGTAGTAGCGCCTCCTACGAGCAGTACTTC. Amino acids: CASSVGSSASYEQYF. The full variable domain, with the rest looked up from reference TRBV9 and TRBJ2-7, is DSGVTQTPKHLITATGQRVTLRCSPRSGDLSVYWYQQSLDQGLQFLIQYYNGEERAKGNILERFSAQQFPDLHSELNLSSLELGDSALYFCASSVGSSASYEQYFGPGTRLTVT.

The sample holds a few counts of this clone. The chain joins TRBV2 to TRBJ1-2, with a tentative D call TRBD1 (6 bases). The CDR3 has 13 amino acids. Trimming cost V 7 bases and J 6 bases, with 15 bases left between them. Germline CDR1 reads SNHLY; CDR2 reads FYNNEI. The CDR3 loop is CASTSVSGDGYTF. The DNA for the CDR3 is TGTGCCAGCACCTCCGTGTCAGGGGATGGCTACACCTTC.

V is TRBV2 and J is TRBJ2-7; D gene unclear. Germline V gene data show CDR1 as SNHLY and CDR2 as FYNNEI. Deletions cut 1 base from V and 0 bases from J, with 13 bases between. CDR3 length: 16 amino acids. CDR3 DNA: TGTGCCAGCAGTGAAGACAGCACATTTTCCTCCTACGAGCAGTACTTC. Protein sequence: CASSEDSTFSSYEQYF. Full variable domain (outside the CDR3, taken from reference TRBV2 and TRBJ2-7): EPEVTQTPSHQVTQMGQEVILRCVPISNHLYFYWYRQILGQKVEFLVSFYNNEISEKSEIFDDQFSVERPDGSNFTLKIRSTKLEDSAMYFCASSEDSTFSSYEQYFGPGTRLTVT.

The gene calls are TRBV14 and TRBJ1-2, with TRBD1 matching over 10 bases. Germline CDR1 and CDR2: SGHDN and FVKESK. The V gene end was trimmed by 0 bases and the J gene end by 7 bases; junction bases not matched to a gene: 8. This CDR3 has 16 amino acids. Here the CDR3 reads CASSQDAGTGVGGYTF. Written as DNA, the CDR3 is TGTGCCAGCAGCCAAGACGCCGGGACAGGGGTTGGTGGCTACACCTTC. The whole variable domain, remainder taken from reference TRBV14 and TRBJ1-2, is EAGVTQFPSHSVIEKGQTVTLRCDPISGHDNLYWYRRVMGKEIKFLLHFVKESKQDESGMPNNRFLAERTGGTYSTLKVQPAELEDSGVYFCASSQDAGTGVGGYTFGSGTRLTVV.

The V and J genes are TRBV7-9 and TRBJ1-3; the D is unclear. V dropped 2 bases and J dropped 5 bases, with 4 bases sitting between them. The length of the CDR3 is 12 residues. The germline CDR1 and CDR2 sequences are SEHNR and FQNEAQ (reference sequence). The CDR3 sequence: CASSLQRNTIYF. CDR3 nucleotide sequence: TGTGCCAGCAGCTTACAGAGAAACACCATATATTTT.

This rearrangement joins TRBV27 to TRBJ1-2; D might be TRBD1 (6 bases). This CDR3 has 15 residues. Trimming removed 3 bases from V and 5 bases from J, with 16 bases in between. In germline, CDR1 is MNHEY, CDR2 SMNVEV (reference sequence). CDR3 coding DNA: TGTGCCAGCAGTTTGTCCCCGGGACATCCTTATGGCTACACCTTC. Its translation: CASSLSPGHPYGYTF.

CDR3 in DNA: TGTGCCAGCAGCCCGATGTTGAGTAATTCACCCCTCCACTTT. Amino acid sequence: CASSPMLSNSPLHF. The chain links TRBV9 to TRBJ1-6; D gene unclear. CDR1 and CDR2 (germline): SGDLS, YYNGEE. The CDR3 loop spans 14 amino acids. The germline V and J ends were trimmed by 4 bases and 6 bases, with 11 bases remaining between them.

The chain carries TRBV18 and TRBJ2-2, with 11 bases identical to TRBD2. The CDR3 covers 16 residues. V was clipped by 6 bases and J by 1 base; unmatched bases: 4. Germline assignment: CDR1 KGHSH and CDR2 LQKENI. This CDR3 reads CASSRGTSGNTGELFF. For the CDR3, the DNA is TGTGCCAGCTCTCGGGGGACTAGCGGGAACACCGGGGAGCTGTTTTTT.

The chain has TRBV7-9 and TRBJ1-2, with TRBD1 identical over 7 bases. CDR3 length: 13 amino acids. Germline CDR1 and CDR2: SEHNR and FQNEAQ (reference sequence). Losses at the gene ends were 5 bases for V and 3 bases for J; bases not matched to a gene: 3. The CDR3 loop reads CASSPGTDYGYTF. CDR3 coding DNA: TGTGCCAGCAGCCCAGGGACAGACTATGGCTACACCTTC. Full variable domain (missing parts from reference TRBV7-9 and TRBJ1-2): DTGVSQNPRHKITKRGQNVTFRCDPISEHNRLYWYRQTLGQGPEFLTYFQNEAQLEKSRLLSDRFSAERPKGSFSTLEIQRTEQGDSAMYLCASSPGTDYGYTFGSGTRLTVV.

This chain connects TRBV12-3 or TRBV12-4 to TRBJ2-7, with D unclear. V gave up 5 bases and J gave up 0 bases, with 8 bases separating them. This CDR3 is built from 13 residues. The CDR3 nucleotides are TGTGCCAGCAGTATCACGCGCTCCTACGAGCAGTACTTC. Amino acids: CASSITRSYEQYF.

A remark on this clone: This sample includes further DNA sequences coding for the same CDR3. The rearrangement joins TRBV19 to TRBJ1-5; 9 bases map to TRBD1. The V gene's germline CDR1 is LNHDA and CDR2 SQIVND (reference sequence). V was pared by 6 bases and J by 1 base, with 7 bases of the junction left unmatched. There are 16 residues in the CDR3. The DNA of the CDR3 is TGTGCCAGTAGCCCACAGGGGGCGCCGAGCAATCAGCCCCAGCATTTT. Translated: CASSPQGAPSNQPQHF.